This T cell receptor (beta chain) was profiled in a study of T-cell memory formation after mild COVID-19. Study details: Most TCR clusters belonged to a single donor. Study conclusions and caveats: Among clones peaking at day 37 in the second wave, SARS-CoV-2 specificity remained unconfirmed. CM and EM subsets held most contracting CD4+ clones; EMRA held CD8+ ones. From day 15 to 85, contracting clones were balanced between CD4 and CD8, whereas later expanders leaned toward CD4+.

This clonotype was seen ten or more times. Its antigen remains unknown. Germline loops: CDR1 SGHRS, CDR2 YFSETQ. The CDR3 spans 14 residues. V gave up 1 base and J gave up 7 bases, with 14 bases separating them. Via MiXCR, TCRdb re-called the 5' RACE reads, giving one row per CDR3 protein. The sample has tens of thousands of distinct CDR3 sequences; about 12% are singletons. This chain links TRBV5-1 with TRBJ1-2; D not resolved. What was sequenced was PBMCs or a T cell subset sorted from them (not recorded which). The receptor's source is a young man who had mild COVID-19 (a few samples of this study predate the infection). Cell type and time point are not known. In DNA, the CDR3 is TGCGCCAGCAGCTTGAGTCAGGCGGGCGGTGGCTACACCTTC. This codes for CASSLSQAGGGYTF.